The clone carrying this T cell receptor beta chain has a handful of counts. This CDR3 is built from 14 residues. The junction had 6 bases not matched to a gene; V was cut back by 6 bases and J by 9 bases. The TCRbeta library incorporated unique molecular identifiers. Each CDR3 protein is one row after TCRdb ran MiXCR on the PCR reads. The sample consists of 150,000 to 250,000 distinct CDR3 sequences, less than 15% of them appearing once. These data originate in a study of T-cell reconstitution after alpha-beta-depleted transplantation in children. This chain uses TRBV12-3 or TRBV12-4 with TRBJ2-1; 12 bases line up with TRBD2. Sequencing was performed on PBMCs from the stem cell graft donor, taken from the stem cell graft. This receptor was taken from a human donor who donated a stem cell graft to a child with acute lymphoblastic leukemia. The CDR3 nucleotides read TGTGCCAGCAGGCTAGCGGGAGGGCTGGGTGAGCAGTTCTTC. It translates to CASRLAGGLGEQFF.